This T cell receptor beta chain was documented in a study of breast tumors, draining lymph nodes, adjacent tissues. Via MiXCR, TCRdb re-called the multiplex PCR reads, giving one row per CDR3 protein. The repertoire holds 150,000 to 200,000 distinct CDR3 sequences, with roughly a third as singletons. Samples came from axillary lymph nodes draining the breast cancer. V was cut by 1 base and J by 0 bases, with 7 bases left in between. Germline CDR1 reads LNHDA; CDR2 reads SQIVND (reference sequence). This CDR3 has 16 amino acids. This clonotype came up many times. This receptor was taken from a female donor with breast cancer. Some clones in this sample may be carry-over from other donors' samples. The chain couples TRBV19 to TRBJ1-6; D gene uncertain. Sequenced material: axillary lymph node tissue. This CDR3 reads CASSIGGISYNSPLHF. The CDR3 nucleotides read TGTGCCAGTAGTATAGGCGGGATCTCCTATAATTCACCCCTCCACTTT. Full variable domain (remainder filled in from reference TRBV19 and TRBJ1-6): DGGITQSPKYLFRKEGQNVTLSCEQNLNHDAMYWYRQDPGQGLRLIYYSQIVNDFQKGDIAEGYSVSREKKESFPLTVTSAQKNPTAFYLCASSIGGISYNSPLHFGNGTRLTVT.